This T cell receptor beta chain emerged from a study of T cell changes during pregnancy in multiple sclerosis. The germline V gene encodes CDR1 MDHEN and CDR2 SYDVKM. Trimming removed 4 bases from V and 4 bases from J, with 10 bases in between. The CDR3 contains 13 residues. TCRdb keeps only in-frame clones here, not all; method: immunoSEQ multiplex PCR. The sample lists about 28,000 clones, 75% to 90% seen once, with 3% to 3.5% in the top ten. This TCR came from a female donor in good health, enrolled as a control in a pregnancy study. Here the sequenced sample was CD4+ T cells from peripheral blood mononuclear cells, taken in the first trimester of pregnancy. The genes are TRBV28 and TRBJ1-1, with a possible D match to TRBD1 (5 bases). The CDR3 sequence is CASSSRESTEAFF. The CDR3, as DNA: TGTGCCAGCAGTTCCAGGGAAAGCACTGAAGCTTTCTTT.